One and the same sample provided the 8 T cell receptor beta chains below, sequenced in a study of T cell responses to AZD1222 COVID-19 vaccine. Some clones are missing from TCRdb's copy, which holds only in-frame ones; the method was immunoSEQ multiplex PCR. The sample yields approximately 150,000 clones, around nine tenths seen once. Sequencing used peripheral blood, obtained on day 0 of AZD1222 vaccination. All receptors derive from an adult in good health.

This chain uses TRBV6-5 with TRBJ1-1; D is possibly TRBD1 (5 bases). The CDR3 has 14 amino acids. Trimming shortened V by 0 bases and J by 10 bases, and 15 bases separated the two germline ends. The germline V gene has CDR1 MNHEY and CDR2 SVGAGI. The CDR3 bases are TGTGCCAGCAGTTACTCGAGGGCAGGGAACGTAGCTTTCTTT. Protein product: CASSYSRAGNVAFF.

This chain joins TRBV4-2 and TRBJ1-2, with D possibly being TRBD1 (5 bases). CDR1 and CDR2 from the germline V gene are LGHNA and YNFKEQ. This CDR3 has 13 amino acids. Trimming pared 0 bases from V and 3 bases from J, leaving 5 bases between. The CDR3 here is CASSQDRDYGYTF. The CDR3 DNA is TGTGCCAGCAGCCAAGACAGGGACTATGGCTACACCTTC.

The chain recombines TRBV19 with TRBJ2-6, with no clear D. Germline values: CDR1 LNHDA, CDR2 SQIVND (reference sequence). This CDR3 has 15 amino acids. Between the trimmed V and J ends, which lost 5 bases and 2 bases, there was a span of 10 bases. CDR3 sequence reads: CASSAGGTGANVLTF. The CDR3 DNA reads TGTGCCAGTAGTGCCGGCGGAACTGGGGCCAACGTCCTGACTTTC.

The rearrangement uses TRBV2 and TRBJ2-1; no clear D gene. The CDR3 loop spans 13 amino acids. Looked up from germline, CDR1 is SNHLY and CDR2 is FYNNEI. Trimming took 4 bases from V and 7 from J, leaving 11 bases between them. The CDR3 coding sequence is TGTGCCAGCAGTGTAAGAGTGTTGAATGAGCAGTTCTTC. Its translation: CASSVRVLNEQFF.

The chain couples TRBV24-1 to TRBJ2-1; 9 positions agree with TRBD1. The CDR3 totals 15 residues. Germline CDR1 KGHDR, CDR2 SFDVKD. J was trimmed by 3 bases and V by 5 bases; bases with no gene match: 4. CDR3 nucleotides: TGTGCCACCAGTGTGGACAGGGGCCGCTACAATGAGCAGTTCTTC. It encodes CATSVDRGRYNEQFF.

This chain links TRBV6-5 with TRBJ2-1, with 7 bases aligning to TRBD1. Trimming took 7 bases from V and 3 from J; bases not matched to a gene: 6. The CDR3 covers 14 residues. The V gene's germline CDR1 is MNHEY and CDR2 SVGAGI. The CDR3 region is CASTDRRGYNEQFF. CDR3 nucleotides: TGTGCCAGCACGGACAGGAGAGGCTACAATGAGCAGTTCTTC.

V gene TRBV10-3 combines with J gene TRBJ2-1; unclear D gene. Deletions cut 2 bases from V and 1 base from J, with 9 bases between. The CDR3 has 15 residues. The germline V gene encodes CDR1 ENHRY and CDR2 SYGVKD. CDR3 residues: CAISETSASYNEQFF. The CDR3 DNA sequence: TGTGCCATCAGTGAGACAAGCGCTTCCTACAATGAGCAGTTCTTC.

The chain has TRBV7-2 and TRBJ2-2, with unresolved D. V was pared by 10 bases and J by 7 bases, with 16 bases between. The CDR3 is 13 residues long. The V gene's germline CDR1 is SGHTA and CDR2 FQGNSA. The CDR3 here is CATPMAGFGELFF. CDR3 nucleotide sequence: TGTGCCACCCCGATGGCCGGGTTCGGGGAGCTGTTTTTT.